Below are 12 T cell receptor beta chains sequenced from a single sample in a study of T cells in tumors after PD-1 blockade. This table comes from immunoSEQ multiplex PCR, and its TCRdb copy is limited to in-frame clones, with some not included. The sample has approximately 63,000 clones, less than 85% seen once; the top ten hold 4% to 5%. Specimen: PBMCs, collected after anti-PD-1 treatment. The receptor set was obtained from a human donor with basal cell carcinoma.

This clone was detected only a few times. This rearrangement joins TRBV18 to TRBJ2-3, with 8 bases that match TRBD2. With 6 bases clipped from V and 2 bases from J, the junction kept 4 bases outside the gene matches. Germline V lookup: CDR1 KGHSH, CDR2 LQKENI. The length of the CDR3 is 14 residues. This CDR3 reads CASSMTSATDTQYF. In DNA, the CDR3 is TGTGCCAGCTCTATGACTAGCGCCACAGATACGCAGTATTTT.

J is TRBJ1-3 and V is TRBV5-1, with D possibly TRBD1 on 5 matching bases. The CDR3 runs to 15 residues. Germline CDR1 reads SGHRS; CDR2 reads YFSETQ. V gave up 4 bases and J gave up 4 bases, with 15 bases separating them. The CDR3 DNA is TGCGCCAGCAGCCTAACCCTAGGGGCCGGAAACACCATATATTTT. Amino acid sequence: CASSLTLGAGNTIYF.

For the CDR3, the DNA is TGTGCCAGCAGCCTTAGCGGGGGGGCGGAGACCCAGTACTTC. Translating it yields CASSLSGGAETQYF. The chain carries TRBV3-1 (or the pseudogene TRBV3-2) and TRBJ2-5, with TRBD2 matching 11 bases. The length of the CDR3 is 14 residues. V lost 4 bases to trimming and J lost 5 bases; unmatched junction nucleotides: 3. Germline V CDR1 and CDR2: LGHDT, YNNKEL (reference sequence).

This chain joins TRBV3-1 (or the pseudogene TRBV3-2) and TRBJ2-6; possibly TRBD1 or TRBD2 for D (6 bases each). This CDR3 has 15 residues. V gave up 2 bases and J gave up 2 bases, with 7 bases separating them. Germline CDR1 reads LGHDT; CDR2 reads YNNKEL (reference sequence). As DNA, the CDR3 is TGTGCCAGCAGCCAAAGGGGGGCTGGGGCCAACGTCCTGACTTTC. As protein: CASSQRGAGANVLTF.

Here the CDR3 DNA reads TGTGCCACCAGTGATCCCCGGACAGTCCAAGAGACCCAGTACTTC. The encoded protein is CATSDPRTVQETQYF. V gene TRBV24-1 combines with J gene TRBJ2-5; D is perhaps TRBD1 (6 bases). The V gene lost 3 bases and the J gene lost 1 base, with 11 bases spanning the gap. The germline V gene encodes CDR1 KGHDR and CDR2 SFDVKD. The CDR3 runs 15 residues.

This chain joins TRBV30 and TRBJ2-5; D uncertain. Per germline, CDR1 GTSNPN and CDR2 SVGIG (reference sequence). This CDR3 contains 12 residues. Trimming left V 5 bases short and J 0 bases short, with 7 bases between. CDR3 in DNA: TGTGCCTGGGCCACAAACCAAGAGACCCAGTACTTC. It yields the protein CAWATNQETQYF.

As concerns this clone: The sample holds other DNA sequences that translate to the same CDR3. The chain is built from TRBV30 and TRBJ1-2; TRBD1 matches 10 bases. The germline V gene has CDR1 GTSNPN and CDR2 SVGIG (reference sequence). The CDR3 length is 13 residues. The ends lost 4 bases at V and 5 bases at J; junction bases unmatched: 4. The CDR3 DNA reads TGTGCCTGGAACCGGGACAGGGGTTATGGCTACACCTTC. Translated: CAWNRDRGYGYTF.

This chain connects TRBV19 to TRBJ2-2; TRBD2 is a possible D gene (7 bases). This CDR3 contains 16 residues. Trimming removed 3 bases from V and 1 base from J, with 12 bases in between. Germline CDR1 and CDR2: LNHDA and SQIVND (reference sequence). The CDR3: CASSIPGGLNTGELFF. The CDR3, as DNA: TGTGCCAGTAGTATCCCGGGGGGCCTGAACACCGGGGAGCTGTTTTTT.

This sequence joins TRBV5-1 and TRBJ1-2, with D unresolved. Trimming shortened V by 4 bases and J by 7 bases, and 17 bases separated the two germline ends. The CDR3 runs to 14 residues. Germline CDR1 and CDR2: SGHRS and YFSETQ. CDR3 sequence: CASSRVEISGGYTF. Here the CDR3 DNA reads TGCGCCAGCAGCCGTGTCGAGATCTCCGGTGGCTACACCTTC. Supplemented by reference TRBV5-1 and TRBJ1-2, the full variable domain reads KAGVTQTPRYLIKTRGQQVTLSCSPISGHRSVSWYQQTPGQGLQFLFEYFSETQRNKGNFPGRFSGRQFSNSRSEMNVSTLELGDSALYLCASSRVEISGGYTFGSGTRLTVV.

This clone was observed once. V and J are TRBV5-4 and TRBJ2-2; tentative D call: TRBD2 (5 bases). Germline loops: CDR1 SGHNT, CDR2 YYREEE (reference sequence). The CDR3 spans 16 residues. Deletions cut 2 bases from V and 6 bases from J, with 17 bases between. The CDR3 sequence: CASSFSLPAGAGELFF. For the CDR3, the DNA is TGTGCCAGCAGCTTTTCTCTTCCTGCGGGTGCCGGGGAGCTGTTTTTT.

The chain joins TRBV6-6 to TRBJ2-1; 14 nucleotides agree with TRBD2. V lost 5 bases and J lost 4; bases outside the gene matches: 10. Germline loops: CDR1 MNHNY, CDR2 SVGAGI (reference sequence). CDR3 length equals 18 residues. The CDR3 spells CASSPGLAGGPKYNEQFF. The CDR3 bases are TGTGCCAGCAGTCCCGGACTAGCGGGGGGCCCAAAGTACAATGAGCAGTTCTTC.

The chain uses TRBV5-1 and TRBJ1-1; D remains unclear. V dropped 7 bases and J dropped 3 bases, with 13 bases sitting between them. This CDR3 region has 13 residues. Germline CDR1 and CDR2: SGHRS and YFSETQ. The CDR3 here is CASGSDVYTEAFF. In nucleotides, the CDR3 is TGCGCCAGCGGATCCGACGTATACACTGAAGCTTTCTTT. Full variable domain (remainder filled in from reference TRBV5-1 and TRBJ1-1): KAGVTQTPRYLIKTRGQQVTLSCSPISGHRSVSWYQQTPGQGLQFLFEYFSETQRNKGNFPGRFSGRQFSNSRSEMNVSTLELGDSALYLCASGSDVYTEAFFGQGTRLTVV.